This is a list of T cell receptor beta chains from one sample in a study of T cells in Graves' hyperthyroidism and ophthalmopathy. TCRdb re-derived calls from the multiplex PCR reads in MiXCR, one entry per CDR3 protein. The sample includes some 400,000 distinct CDR3 sequences, about 19% of them seen just once. Sequencing was performed on blood. The receptors originated from a young woman with Graves' hyperthyroidism. CDR3s include the opening cysteine and the closing phenylalanine or tryptophan. D genes are given only for firm matches. Clone size is not always given. Where it is, it says once, few, many or a class for expanded clones.

CDR3 length	V gene	clone size	D gene	J gene	CDR3 protein	CDR3 DNA
14	TRBV6-2/TRBV6-3	-	-	TRBJ2-7	CASSSLDRAYEQYF	TGTGCCAGCAGTTCCCTCGACCGAGCCTACGAGCAGTACTTC
13	TRBV9	many	-	TRBJ1-1	CASSVVLNTEAFF	TGCGCCAGCAGCGTCGTATTGAACACTGAAGCTTTCTTT
16	TRBV3-1	many	-	TRBJ1-1	CASSPGTKWSDTEAFF	TGTGCCAGCAGCCCAGGGACTAAGTGGTCCGACACTGAAGCTTTCTTT
12	TRBV20-1	many	-	TRBJ1-5	CSARARDAAQHF	TGCAGTGCTAGAGCCCGGGACGCCGCCCAGCATTTT
14	TRBV6-5	few	-	TRBJ2-5	CASSYAPLGETQYF	TGTGCCAGCAGTTACGCGCCCTTGGGGGAGACCCAGTACTTC
11	TRBV25-1	many	-	TRBJ1-1	CASSEGTRAFF	TGTGCCAGCAGTGAAGGCACAAGGGCTTTCTTT
15	TRBV5-1	-	TRBD1	TRBJ1-1	CASSRWTGEGTEAFF	TGCGCCAGCAGCCGTTGGACAGGGGAGGGGACTGAAGCTTTCTTT
13	TRBV7-2	many	TRBD2	TRBJ2-7	CASSWTSVYEQYF	TGTGCCAGCAGCTGGACTAGCGTCTACGAGCAGTACTTC
14	TRBV10-3	many	TRBD1	TRBJ1-3	CAITRTGHGNTIYF	TGTGCCATCACAAGGACAGGGCATGGAAACACCATATATTTT
13	TRBV7-9	-	-	TRBJ2-5	CASSLDYLKTQYF	TGTGCCAGCAGCTTAGACTATTTAAAGACCCAGTACTTC
13	TRBV7-9	many	-	TRBJ2-5	CASSLPNQETQYF	TGTGCCAGCAGCCTGCCCAACCAAGAGACCCAGTACTTC
17	TRBV6-5	-	TRBD1	TRBJ1-6	CASSYLGQDHLVSPLHF	TGTGCCAGCAGTTACCTGGGACAGGACCATTTGGTATCACCCCTCCACTTT
17	TRBV30	many	-	TRBJ1-3	CAWRPWRPGTAGNTIYF	TGTGCCTGGAGGCCTTGGCGCCCTGGCACGGCTGGAAACACCATATATTTT
14	TRBV15	-	TRBD1	TRBJ1-5	CATSLNRGGQPQHF	TGTGCCACCAGCCTGAACAGGGGCGGACAGCCCCAGCATTTT
14	TRBV6-1	many	-	TRBJ2-7	CASSEALSIYEQYF	TGTGCCAGCAGTGAAGCGCTGAGTATCTACGAGCAGTACTTC
13	TRBV5-1	many	-	TRBJ1-1	CASSLGRGSRAFF	TGCGCCAGCAGCTTGGGACGCGGCTCGAGAGCTTTCTTT
14	TRBV20-1	many	-	TRBJ2-7	CSATGTLLSYEQYF	TGCAGTGCTACCGGAACACTTCTCTCCTACGAGCAGTACTTC
13	TRBV20-1	once	TRBD1	TRBJ2-5	CSAKTGVHVTQYF	TGCAGTGCAAAGACAGGGGTCCATGTGACCCAGTACTTC
13	TRBV6-5	many	-	TRBJ1-2	CASSWSSLYGYTF	TGTGCCAGCAGTTGGTCCAGCCTCTATGGCTACACCTTC
18	TRBV14	-	-	TRBJ1-1	CASSQDRAGRMVNTEAFF	TGTGCCAGCAGCCAAGATAGGGCAGGGAGAATGGTCAACACTGAAGCTTTCTTT
15	TRBV12-5	many	TRBD1	TRBJ1-1	CASGLSPGGIVEAFF	TGTGCTAGTGGTTTGTCCCCAGGGGGAATAGTTGAAGCTTTCTTT
16	TRBV27	many	TRBD1	TRBJ2-5	CASSAGQGAQGETQYF	TGTGCCAGCAGTGCAGGCCAGGGGGCGCAGGGGGAGACCCAGTACTTC
17	TRBV11-1	-	-	TRBJ1-1	CASSLKGGGNMNTEAFF	TGTGCCAGCAGCTTAAAAGGTGGGGGCAACATGAACACTGAAGCTTTCTTT
16	TRBV7-8	many	-	TRBJ1-5	CASSSRLWTGNQPQHF	TGTGCCAGCAGCTCGCGCCTTTGGACGGGCAATCAGCCCCAGCATTTT
15	TRBV20-1	-	-	TRBJ2-5	CSARAGTIFGETQYF	TGCAGTGCTAGAGCCGGGACAATATTTGGGGAGACCCAGTACTTC
17	TRBV25-1	many	-	TRBJ2-2	CASSELGLAVSTRELFF	TGTGCCAGCAGTGAATTAGGATTAGCGGTATCAACCAGGGAGCTGTTTTTT
14	TRBV12-3/TRBV12-4	-	TRBD1	TRBJ2-7	CASSRTGGQDEQYF	TGTGCCAGCAGCAGGACAGGGGGCCAGGACGAGCAGTACTTC
15	TRBV4-1	few	-	TRBJ1-1	CASSQLWAAPSMAFF	TGCGCCAGCAGCCAACTTTGGGCAGCCCCGTCTATGGCTTTCTTT
17	TRBV4-1	many	TRBD1	TRBJ1-2	CASSQAWPQGRNYGYTF	TGCGCCAGCAGCCAAGCATGGCCACAGGGGCGCAACTATGGCTACACCTTC
17	TRBV5-1	many	-	TRBJ2-5	CASSLGPRRGGGETQYF	TGCGCCAGCAGCTTGGGGCCGAGGAGGGGTGGCGGAGAGACCCAGTACTTC
15	TRBV12-3/TRBV12-4	many	-	TRBJ1-3	CASSLGGDSGNTIYF	TGTGCCAGCAGTTTAGGGGGGGACTCTGGAAACACCATATATTTT
15	TRBV10-3	many	-	TRBJ1-1	CAISDLTGDRAEAFF	TGTGCCATCAGTGACCTGACAGGAGATAGGGCTGAAGCTTTCTTT
11	TRBV2	-	-	TRBJ2-7	CASSDRAEEYF	TGTGCCAGCAGTGATAGAGCCGAGGAGTACTTC
14	TRBV5-1	-	-	TRBJ2-7	CASSRDRNVYEQYF	TGCGCCAGCAGCCGCGACAGGAATGTATACGAGCAGTACTTC
15	TRBV12-3/TRBV12-4	few	TRBD1	TRBJ2-5	CASSYDRGRQETQYF	TGTGCCAGCAGTTACGACAGGGGGCGACAAGAGACCCAGTACTTC
13	TRBV6-1	-	TRBD1	TRBJ1-2	CASLAGGYYGYTF	TGTGCCAGCTTGGCAGGGGGTTACTATGGCTACACCTTC
14	TRBV6-1	many	-	TRBJ1-1	CASSDGRRNTEAFF	TGTGCCAGCAGTGACGGGCGCAGAAACACTGAAGCTTTCTTT
17	TRBV12-3/TRBV12-4	many	-	TRBJ1-1	CASSWGPQGARNTEAFF	TGTGCCAGCAGTTGGGGCCCCCAGGGCGCGCGGAACACTGAAGCTTTCTTT
15	TRBV7-9	many	TRBD1	TRBJ1-5	CASSSGTGPDQPQHF	TGTGCCAGCAGCTCTGGGACAGGCCCGGATCAGCCCCAGCATTTT
17	TRBV30	many	TRBD1	TRBJ1-2	CAWHKGAGGRLYYGYTF	TGTGCCTGGCATAAAGGGGCAGGGGGACGATTATACTATGGCTACACCTTC
16	TRBV6-1	-	TRBD1	TRBJ2-7	CASSEELGTGGYEQYF	TGTGCCAGCAGTGAAGAGTTGGGGACAGGAGGCTACGAGCAGTACTTC
15	TRBV6-5	many	-	TRBJ1-1	CASSSTGHPNTEAFF	TGTGCCAGCAGTTCGACGGGACACCCGAACACTGAAGCTTTCTTT
13	TRBV27	many	-	TRBJ1-2	CASSLWVGYGYTF	TGTGCCAGCAGTTTATGGGTTGGCTATGGCTACACCTTC
14	TRBV5-4	many	TRBD1	TRBJ2-5	CASSIRDRGETQYF	TGTGCCAGCAGCATCCGGGACAGGGGTGAGACCCAGTACTTC
14	TRBV6-5	many	TRBD1	TRBJ1-1	CASSYRQGWAEAFF	TGTGCCAGCAGTTACCGACAGGGTTGGGCTGAAGCTTTCTTT
14	TRBV7-9	many	TRBD2	TRBJ2-7	CASRGGGAPYEQYF	TGTGCCAGCAGGGGCGGGGGGGCCCCTTACGAGCAGTACTTC
16	TRBV19	-	TRBD2	TRBJ2-3	CASSRTSGGGTDTQYF	TGTGCCAGTAGCAGGACTAGCGGGGGTGGCACAGATACGCAGTATTTT
15	TRBV20-1	many	-	TRBJ1-2	CSARRAAAANYGYTF	TGCAGTGCTAGACGGGCCGCAGCCGCTAACTATGGCTACACCTTC
13	TRBV3-1	many	-	TRBJ2-7	CASSQAFPTRRFF	TGTGCCAGCAGCCAGGCCTTTCCGACTAGACGGTTCTTC